The entry below gives a single T cell receptor beta chain sequence along with its context. This specimen belongs to a study of blood T cell repertoires in COVID-19. The protocol was immunoSEQ multiplex PCR, while the TCRdb copy is restricted to in-frame clones and leaves out a portion. The sample has more than 200,000 clones; less than 85% are singletons. The length of the CDR3 is 14 residues. The V gene's germline CDR1 is MGHRA and CDR2 YSYEKL. V shed 8 bases, J shed 1 base, and the junction held 8 bases outside the gene matches. J is TRBJ2-7 and V is TRBV4-1; TRBD2 agrees at 7 bases. Specimen: peripheral blood. This TCR came from a woman aged 70-85 years with active or convalescent COVID-19. CDR3 DNA: TGCGCCAGCCGCCCACTAGCGAGTTCCTACGAGCAGTACTTC. Amino acids: CASRPLASSYEQYF.